The rows below give T cell receptor beta chains drawn from one sample of a study of blood T cell repertoires in COVID-19. The assay was immunoSEQ multiplex PCR, and TCRdb's table has in-frame clones only and misses some. The data show fewer than 450,000 clones, 90% seen once. The specimen sequenced was PBMCs or T cells enriched from blood (not recorded which). These TCRs come from a man between 18 and 29 years old who had recovered from COVID-19. Each CDR3 is given with its conserved first and last residue. Each record gives: clone size, V gene, D gene, J gene, CDR3 DNA, CDR3 protein. A D gene is named only where the DNA matches it firmly. Clone size appears in some rows only: once, few, many, or a class for an expanded clone.

abundance: once; v_gene: TRBV27; d_gene: .; j_gene: TRBJ1-1; CDR3nt: TGTGCCAGCAGTAAAGGCAGGGAGAACACTGAAGCTTTCTTT; CDR3aa: CASSKGRENTEAFF
abundance: .; v_gene: TRBV2; d_gene: .; j_gene: TRBJ2-3; CDR3nt: TGTGCCAGCAGCGTTCTCACAGATACGCAGTATTTT; CDR3aa: CASSVLTDTQYF
abundance: .; v_gene: TRBV15; d_gene: TRBD1; j_gene: TRBJ1-5; CDR3nt: TGTGCCACCAGCTCCAGGGGGGAGCCCCAGCATTTT; CDR3aa: CATSSRGEPQHF
abundance: few; v_gene: TRBV5-6; d_gene: .; j_gene: TRBJ2-7; CDR3nt: TGTGCCAGCAGCGCACCGGGATCCTCCTACGAGCAGTACTTC; CDR3aa: CASSAPGSSYEQYF
abundance: .; v_gene: TRBV29-1; d_gene: .; j_gene: TRBJ1-5; CDR3nt: TGCAGCGCCGGCGGGGGGGGCCGTCAGCCCCAGCATTTT; CDR3aa: CSAGGGGRQPQHF
abundance: .; v_gene: TRBV7-9; d_gene: .; j_gene: TRBJ1-6; CDR3nt: TGTGCCAGCAGCTCTGAGTGGGGGCGACGGTTGAGTTCACCCCTCCACTTT; CDR3aa: CASSSEWGRRLSSPLHF
abundance: .; v_gene: TRBV7-6; d_gene: TRBD2; j_gene: TRBJ2-2; CDR3nt: TGTGCCAGCAGCCGAGGAGCGGGGGGGATCACCGGGGAGCTGTTTTTT; CDR3aa: CASSRGAGGITGELFF
abundance: .; v_gene: TRBV29-1; d_gene: .; j_gene: TRBJ1-2; CDR3nt: TGCAGCGTTGAAGGGCCAGGGCCTAACTATGGCTACACCTTC; CDR3aa: CSVEGPGPNYGYTF
abundance: few; v_gene: TRBV3-1/TRBV3-2; d_gene: TRBD1; j_gene: TRBJ1-2; CDR3nt: TGTGCCAGCAGCCAAGATTTGGCGACAGGGGCTTATGGCTACACCTTC; CDR3aa: CASSQDLATGAYGYTF
abundance: once; v_gene: TRBV7-9; d_gene: TRBD2; j_gene: TRBJ2-7; CDR3nt: TGTGCCAGCAGAGAGGGGACTAGCGGGATCTACGAGCAGTACTTC; CDR3aa: CASREGTSGIYEQYF
abundance: .; v_gene: TRBV24-1; d_gene: TRBD1; j_gene: TRBJ1-5; CDR3nt: TGTGCCACCAGTGATCCGCTTTTGGGCAGGGGGGCCGCCAGCAATCAGCCCCAGCATTTT; CDR3aa: CATSDPLLGRGAASNQPQHF
abundance: .; v_gene: TRBV9; d_gene: TRBD2; j_gene: TRBJ2-7; CDR3nt: TGTGCCAGCAGCGTAGGTGGCGGGAGCGGGTACGAGCAGTACTTC; CDR3aa: CASSVGGGSGYEQYF
abundance: .; v_gene: TRBV20-1; d_gene: .; j_gene: TRBJ1-5; CDR3nt: TGCAGTGCTAGTCTCGGGAAGAGCAATCAGCCCCAGCATTTT; CDR3aa: CSASLGKSNQPQHF
abundance: .; v_gene: TRBV7-9; d_gene: TRBD1; j_gene: TRBJ1-3; CDR3nt: TGTGCCAGCAGCTCAGGGACAGGGGGGAACACCATATATTTT; CDR3aa: CASSSGTGGNTIYF
abundance: .; v_gene: TRBV7-9; d_gene: .; j_gene: TRBJ2-7; CDR3nt: TGTGCCAGCAGCCCAGCGGCGACCTACGAGCAGTACTTC; CDR3aa: CASSPAATYEQYF
abundance: .; v_gene: TRBV29-1; d_gene: .; j_gene: TRBJ1-3; CDR3nt: TGCAGCGTTGAACAGGGGGGAAACACCATATATTTT; CDR3aa: CSVEQGGNTIYF
abundance: .; v_gene: TRBV2; d_gene: .; j_gene: TRBJ2-3; CDR3nt: TGTGCCAGCAGGGGACTGAGTCTGCAACACACAGATACGCAGTATTTT; CDR3aa: CASRGLSLQHTDTQYF
abundance: .; v_gene: TRBV2; d_gene: .; j_gene: TRBJ1-5; CDR3nt: TGTGCCAGCAGTGAAAGCGCAGGGAGGCAGCCCCAGCATTTT; CDR3aa: CASSESAGRQPQHF
abundance: .; v_gene: TRBV27; d_gene: .; j_gene: TRBJ1-1; CDR3nt: TGTGCCAGCATCCTCGGCACTGAAGCTTTCTTT; CDR3aa: CASILGTEAFF
abundance: few; v_gene: TRBV15; d_gene: .; j_gene: TRBJ1-5; CDR3nt: TGTGCCACCAGCAGAGATCGAGGGTATTCTCAGCCCCAGCATTTT; CDR3aa: CATSRDRGYSQPQHF
abundance: .; v_gene: TRBV6-2/TRBV6-3; d_gene: .; j_gene: TRBJ2-3; CDR3nt: TGTGCCAGCAGTGGTACCGACCCGGGAGACACAGATACGCAGTATTTT; CDR3aa: CASSGTDPGDTDTQYF
abundance: .; v_gene: TRBV3-1/TRBV3-2; d_gene: .; j_gene: TRBJ1-2; CDR3nt: TGTGCCAGCAGCCAAGACAGGTTGAGCTATGGCTACACCTTC; CDR3aa: CASSQDRLSYGYTF
abundance: .; v_gene: TRBV6-1; d_gene: .; j_gene: TRBJ1-5; CDR3nt: TGTGCCAGCAGTGAAGCAGGAGGGGATCAGCCCCAGCATTTT; CDR3aa: CASSEAGGDQPQHF
abundance: .; v_gene: TRBV5-1; d_gene: .; j_gene: TRBJ1-1; CDR3nt: TGCGCCAGCAGCTGGGGGGAGGGCACTGAAGCTTTCTTT; CDR3aa: CASSWGEGTEAFF
abundance: once; v_gene: TRBV27; d_gene: .; j_gene: TRBJ2-1; CDR3nt: TGTGCCAGCAGTTTCTTCAGCGGAGCCTACAATGAGCAGTTCTTC; CDR3aa: CASSFFSGAYNEQFF
abundance: .; v_gene: TRBV27; d_gene: .; j_gene: TRBJ1-6; CDR3nt: TGTGCCAGCAGTGTGGCGGCAGGGGTGGGTTCACCCCTCCACTTT; CDR3aa: CASSVAAGVGSPLHF
abundance: .; v_gene: TRBV7-2; d_gene: .; j_gene: TRBJ1-2; CDR3nt: TGTGCCAGTTACGGGAGGACAACTAACTATGGCTACACCTTC; CDR3aa: CASYGRTTNYGYTF
abundance: .; v_gene: TRBV29-1; d_gene: .; j_gene: TRBJ2-7; CDR3nt: TGCAGCGTTGGCATTGAGGCCTACGAGCAGTACTTC; CDR3aa: CSVGIEAYEQYF
abundance: .; v_gene: TRBV7-9; d_gene: TRBD2; j_gene: TRBJ2-1; CDR3nt: TGTGCCAGCAGCCCCCTTCTGGGTAGCGGGATCTACAATGAGCAGTTCTTC; CDR3aa: CASSPLLGSGIYNEQFF
abundance: .; v_gene: TRBV25-1; d_gene: .; j_gene: TRBJ1-2; CDR3nt: TGTGCCAGCAGTTGGGGCGGTGAAGATGGCTACACCTTC; CDR3aa: CASSWGGEDGYTF
abundance: .; v_gene: TRBV6-1; d_gene: .; j_gene: TRBJ2-3; CDR3nt: TGTGCCAGCAGTGAGCGTGGGGCAACAGATACGCAGTATTTT; CDR3aa: CASSERGATDTQYF
abundance: once; v_gene: TRBV6-5; d_gene: .; j_gene: TRBJ1-3; CDR3nt: TGTGCCAGCAGTTACGGTCAGGGGCCTGGAAACACCATATATTTT; CDR3aa: CASSYGQGPGNTIYF
abundance: once; v_gene: TRBV7-3; d_gene: TRBD2; j_gene: TRBJ2-7; CDR3nt: TGTGCCAGCAGCTCGGGACTAGCGGGAGACTGGCAGTACTTC; CDR3aa: CASSSGLAGDWQYF
abundance: .; v_gene: TRBV5-1; d_gene: .; j_gene: TRBJ2-2; CDR3nt: TGCGCCAGCAGCCCACATACAGCGAACACCGGGGAGCTGTTTTTT; CDR3aa: CASSPHTANTGELFF
abundance: .; v_gene: TRBV19; d_gene: .; j_gene: TRBJ1-1; CDR3nt: TGTGCCAGCAGTATAGTTACAGGGATAACTGAAGCTTTCTTT; CDR3aa: CASSIVTGITEAFF
abundance: .; v_gene: TRBV13; d_gene: TRBD2; j_gene: TRBJ2-4; CDR3nt: TGTGCCAGCAGCGGCCGGGGAGGGAGCAAAAACATTCAGTACTTC; CDR3aa: CASSGRGGSKNIQYF
abundance: .; v_gene: TRBV19; d_gene: TRBD1; j_gene: TRBJ1-6; CDR3nt: TGTGCCAGTAGTATCGTGACAGGGGAATATTCACCCCTCCACTTT; CDR3aa: CASSIVTGEYSPLHF
abundance: once; v_gene: TRBV11-2; d_gene: TRBD1; j_gene: TRBJ2-3; CDR3nt: TGTGCCAGCAGCCCGGGCCAACAGGGGGATACGCAGTATTTT; CDR3aa: CASSPGQQGDTQYF
abundance: once; v_gene: TRBV19; d_gene: .; j_gene: TRBJ1-6; CDR3nt: TGTGCCAGTAGTCAACAGGGCGGGGGTAATTCACCCCTCCACTTT; CDR3aa: CASSQQGGGNSPLHF
abundance: .; v_gene: TRBV7-2; d_gene: .; j_gene: TRBJ1-5; CDR3nt: TGTGCCAGCAGCTTACAGGAGGGGTATCAGCCCCAGCATTTT; CDR3aa: CASSLQEGYQPQHF
abundance: .; v_gene: TRBV5-1; d_gene: TRBD1; j_gene: TRBJ2-2; CDR3nt: TGCGCCAGCAGCTTCTCTCCGGGACAGGGGGCGACCGGGGAGCTGTTTTTT; CDR3aa: CASSFSPGQGATGELFF
abundance: .; v_gene: TRBV28; d_gene: TRBD1; j_gene: TRBJ1-2; CDR3nt: TGTGCCAGCAGTTTATTAAACGGGGACAGCGGCGAAGGCTACACCTTC; CDR3aa: CASSLLNGDSGEGYTF
abundance: .; v_gene: TRBV19; d_gene: TRBD2; j_gene: TRBJ2-1; CDR3nt: TGTGCCAGTACTAGGGGACTAGCGGGATCCAATGAGCAGTTCTTC; CDR3aa: CASTRGLAGSNEQFF
abundance: .; v_gene: TRBV24-1; d_gene: .; j_gene: TRBJ2-2; CDR3nt: TGTGCCACCAGTGGATCGTGGCAGGGTACCGGGGAGCTGTTTTTT; CDR3aa: CATSGSWQGTGELFF
abundance: .; v_gene: TRBV18; d_gene: TRBD1; j_gene: TRBJ1-2; CDR3nt: TGTGCCAGCTCCCGACAGGGGGCGCTCAACTATGGCTACACCTTC; CDR3aa: CASSRQGALNYGYTF
abundance: once; v_gene: TRBV27; d_gene: .; j_gene: TRBJ1-2; CDR3nt: TGTGCCAGCAGTTTCAGGGTGGGTAACTATGGCTACACCTTC; CDR3aa: CASSFRVGNYGYTF
abundance: .; v_gene: TRBV27; d_gene: TRBD1; j_gene: TRBJ1-6; CDR3nt: TGTGCCAGCAGTTTACTCTTGGACAGGGACAATTCACCCCTCCACTTT; CDR3aa: CASSLLLDRDNSPLHF
abundance: .; v_gene: TRBV3-1/TRBV3-2; d_gene: TRBD1; j_gene: TRBJ1-1; CDR3nt: TGTGCCAGCAGTGCAGGGGGCCTAGGCGGCACTGAAGCTTTCTTT; CDR3aa: CASSAGGLGGTEAFF
abundance: .; v_gene: TRBV20-1; d_gene: .; j_gene: TRBJ2-7; CDR3nt: TGCAGTGCTAGTCCGCGTCGACAATCCTACGAGCAGTACTTC; CDR3aa: CSASPRRQSYEQYF